Sequencing of this TCR beta chain was carried out in a study of blood T cell repertoires in COVID-19. CDR1 and CDR2 (germline): SEHNR, FQNEAQ (reference sequence). V was pared by 7 bases and J by 0 bases, with 10 bases between. The CDR3 runs 14 residues. Resolution of symptoms, clearance, or two negative PCRs was present in recovered Cohort 3 donors. Study processing details: For nucleated cells, counts were estimated from reference gene primer amplification. Assay: immunoSEQ multiplex PCR; the TCRdb copy retains only in-frame clones and omits some. V and J calls and clone size are as listed in that table; D and trimming were resolved from the DNA. This sample has roughly 190,000 clones; about 81% occur once, and the top ten carry 2.5% to 3.5%.

The sequence came from a woman aged 30 to 39 who had recovered from COVID-19. The material sequenced was PBMCs or T cells enriched from blood (not recorded which). V gene TRBV7-9 combines with J gene TRBJ1-3; D remains ambiguous. For the CDR3, the DNA is TGTGCCAGCACCCTCTCGGGCTCTGGAAACACCATATATTTT. Translation: CASTLSGSGNTIYF.